This T cell receptor beta chain was recorded in a study of cytomegalovirus exposure and HLA in healthy donors. The V segment lost 2 bases and the J segment 2 bases; nucleotides outside the gene matches: 7. Germline V gene lookup returns CDR1 KGHSH and CDR2 LQKENI. The CDR3 consists of 19 residues. PCR used 60 Vbeta primers and 13 Jbeta primers. Sequencing used immunoSEQ multiplex PCR; TCRdb keeps in-frame clones, though not all of them. The sample shows 160,000 or so clones, roughly 80% of them seen only once. What was sequenced was PBMCs. This sequence joins TRBV18 and TRBJ2-1, with TRBD2 matching 15 bases. The TCR sequence derives from a woman aged 18-35 years in good health and CMV-seropositive. The CDR3 DNA reads as TGTGCCAGCTCACCAACCGGGACTAGCGGGGGGATACCCTACAATGAGCAGTTCTTC. It encodes CASSPTGTSGGIPYNEQFF.